The sequence of this T cell receptor beta chain was determined in a study of cytomegalovirus exposure and HLA in healthy donors. Overall study context: T cells numbering some 170 million yielded around 120 million unique TCR beta sequences in an earlier analysis.

About this clone: Its target is not known.

PCR primers comprised 60 Vbeta and 13 Jbeta primers. The repertoire was sequenced with immunoSEQ multiplex PCR; TCRdb's copy has only in-frame clones and lacks some. The table lists some 210,000 clones, about 87% of them singletons. The V end was cut by 3 bases, the J end by 4 bases, with 9 bases between. This CDR3 has 14 amino acids. CDR1 MRHNA and CDR2 SNTAGT come from the germline V gene. Study-wide findings and caveats: Certain indistinguishable V segments, among them TRBV6-2 and TRBV6-3, were excluded. The authors later found TCR association rates varying by HLA locus, with DRB1 most and HLA-C fewest.

This chain connects TRBV6-4 to TRBJ2-2; no clear D. The TCR sequence derives from a man younger than 45 in good health and CMV-seronegative. Sequencing was carried out using PBMCs. CDR3 protein: CASSEVHLTGELFF. DNA for the CDR3: TGTGCCAGCAGTGAGGTACACCTCACCGGGGAGCTGTTTTTT.